This T cell receptor beta chain was sequenced during a study of human T cells and chemical hapten exposure. Study at large: Upper-back patches of 0.01% DPC were read at 6 days.

This clonotype was counted only a few times. Its antigen is still unknown. Time point of the sample: patch test 2, 6 weeks after DPC sensitization. Treatment here: therapeutic diphenylcyclopropenone sensitization with weekly scalp DPC. Per germline, CDR1 LGHNA and CDR2 YNFKEQ. Between the trimmed V and J ends, which lost 2 bases and 4 bases, there was a span of 15 bases. The CDR3 length is 15 residues. General study points: Alopecia affected the donors, so their immune response may differ from healthy people's.

The library labeled individual cDNA molecules by adding unique molecular identifiers to them. TCRdb fed the RACE reads into MiXCR, producing one record per CDR3 protein. This table has a few hundred thousand distinct CDR3 sequences, nearly 6.5% appearing once. This clonotype was obtained from a woman aged 18-29 years with alopecia areata. Some clones in this sample may be carry-over from other donors' samples. The material was whole blood, obtained in connection with sensitization to the hapten diphenylcyclopropenone (DPC). The chain joins TRBV4-2 to TRBJ2-7; D might be TRBD2 (7 bases). DNA for the CDR3: TGTGCCAGCAGCCAACAAGTAGAGGGGGGGTACGAGCAGTACTTC. The encoded protein is CASSQQVEGGYEQYF.